This TCR beta chain was sequenced in a study of T cell repertoires in cytomegalovirus infection. The study's findings and limits: Cumulative public TCR beta family frequency identified CMV carriers with the relevant HLA.

This clonotype has ten or more counts. As yet, its antigen is unknown. TCRdb re-called the reads with MiXCR, one entry per CDR3 protein. The sample comprises some 150,000 distinct CDR3 sequences, about 6.5% of which are singletons, and over 15% rests with the top ten. Trimming shortened V by 3 bases and J by 1 base, and 15 bases separated the two germline ends. Germline V gene data show CDR1 as SEHNR and CDR2 as FQNEAQ (reference sequence). This CDR3 region has 16 residues. This clonotype originated in a human donor in good health (CMV status not recorded). Some clones in this sample may be carry-over from other donors' samples. The sequencing sample was made of PBMCs. The gene calls are TRBV7-9 and TRBJ2-5; TRBD1 might be the D (7 bases). This chain's CDR3 is CASSFFRGEIQETQYF. CDR3 sequence (DNA): TGTGCCAGCAGCTTCTTCAGGGGGGAGATCCAAGAGACCCAGTACTTC.